This T cell receptor beta chain was sequenced during a study of regulatory T cells in long-lasting Graves disease. Regarding the study as a whole: Peripheral blood, not thyroid tissue, was the sole material studied.

Time point defined: newly diagnosed GD, antithyroid drugs for less than 3 months. Construction of the TCR library relied on RNA isolated from PBMCs. This clonotype showed up many times. Its antigen remains unidentified. With iRepertoire HTBI primers and Arm-PCR of CDR3 regions, TCR beta libraries were built. From the multiplex PCR reads, TCRdb called clonotypes with MiXCR, one entry per CDR3 protein. The sample holds under 250,000 distinct CDR3 sequences, 20% to 25% seen once. Germline values: CDR1 SGHRS, CDR2 YFSETQ. The CDR3 consists of 14 residues. V lost 7 bases and J lost 1, with 11 bases in between.

The material sequenced was peripheral blood mononuclear cells (PBMCs), taken at new diagnosis, from a patient treated with antithyroid drugs. The origin of this receptor is a female donor with Graves disease. The chain couples TRBV5-1 to TRBJ2-2; D call uncertain. CDR3 sequence reads: CASVSGVNTGELFF. The CDR3 nucleotides read TGCGCCAGCGTATCGGGCGTGAACACCGGGGAGCTGTTTTTT.